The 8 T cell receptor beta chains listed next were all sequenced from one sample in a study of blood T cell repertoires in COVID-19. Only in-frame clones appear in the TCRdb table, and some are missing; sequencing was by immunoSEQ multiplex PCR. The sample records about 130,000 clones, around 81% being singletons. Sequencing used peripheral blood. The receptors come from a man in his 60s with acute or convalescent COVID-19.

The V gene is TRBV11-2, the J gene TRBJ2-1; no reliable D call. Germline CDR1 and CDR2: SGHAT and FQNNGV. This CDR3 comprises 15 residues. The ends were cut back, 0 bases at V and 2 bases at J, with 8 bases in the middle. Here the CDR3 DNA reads TGTGCCAGCAGCTTAGACTTGAGCCCCTACAATGAGCAGTTCTTC. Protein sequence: CASSLDLSPYNEQFF.

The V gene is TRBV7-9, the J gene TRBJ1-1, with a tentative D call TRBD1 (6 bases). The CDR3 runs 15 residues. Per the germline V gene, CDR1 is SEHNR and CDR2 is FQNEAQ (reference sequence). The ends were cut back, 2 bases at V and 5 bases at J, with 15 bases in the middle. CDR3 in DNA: TGTGCCAGCAGCTTAAGGACTGGTCAGGGGACTGAAGCTTTCTTT. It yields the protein CASSLRTGQGTEAFF.

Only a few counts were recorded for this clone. The CDR3 DNA reads TGTGCCAGCAGTGAAGCTGAGGGATTCCAGCCCCAGCATTTT. Protein product: CASSEAEGFQPQHF. The genes are TRBV6-1 and TRBJ1-5; the D is unclear. Germline CDR1 is MNHNS and CDR2 is SASEGT. The length of the CDR3 is 14 residues. The V end was cut by 0 bases, the J end by 7 bases, with 10 bases between.

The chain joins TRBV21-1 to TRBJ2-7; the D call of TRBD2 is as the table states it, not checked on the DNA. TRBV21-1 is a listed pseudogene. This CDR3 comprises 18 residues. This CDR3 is CASSKKGGFPRSSYEQYF. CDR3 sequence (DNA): TGTGCCAGCAGCAAAAAGGGGGGGTTTCCGCGCAGCTCCTACGAGCAGTACTTC.

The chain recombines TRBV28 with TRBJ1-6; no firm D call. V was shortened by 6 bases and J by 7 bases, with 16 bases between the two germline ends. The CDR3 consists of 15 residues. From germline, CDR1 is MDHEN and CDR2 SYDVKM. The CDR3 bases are TGTGCCAGCAGAGGCTGGCAGGCCGACAATTCACCCCTCCACTTT. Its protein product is CASRGWQADNSPLHF.

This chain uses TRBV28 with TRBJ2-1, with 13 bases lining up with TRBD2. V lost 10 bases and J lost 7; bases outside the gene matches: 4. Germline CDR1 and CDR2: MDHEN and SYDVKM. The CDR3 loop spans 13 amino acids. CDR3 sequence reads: CATGTSGKNEQFF. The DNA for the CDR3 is TGTGCCACTGGGACTAGCGGGAAAAATGAGCAGTTCTTC.

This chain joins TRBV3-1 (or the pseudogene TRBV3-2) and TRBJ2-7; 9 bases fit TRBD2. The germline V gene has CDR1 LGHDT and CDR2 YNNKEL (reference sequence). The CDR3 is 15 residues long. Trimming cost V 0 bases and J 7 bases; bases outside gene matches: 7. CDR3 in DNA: TGTGCCAGCAGCCAAGATCTGCGGCGGGGGGGGGAGCAGTACTTC. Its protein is CASSQDLRRGGEQYF.

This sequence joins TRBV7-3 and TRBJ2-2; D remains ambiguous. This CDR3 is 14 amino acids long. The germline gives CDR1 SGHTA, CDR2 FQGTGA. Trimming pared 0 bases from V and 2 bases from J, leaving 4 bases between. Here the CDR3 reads CASSLTLNTGELFF. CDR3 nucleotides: TGTGCCAGCAGCTTAACTCTTAACACCGGGGAGCTGTTTTTT.